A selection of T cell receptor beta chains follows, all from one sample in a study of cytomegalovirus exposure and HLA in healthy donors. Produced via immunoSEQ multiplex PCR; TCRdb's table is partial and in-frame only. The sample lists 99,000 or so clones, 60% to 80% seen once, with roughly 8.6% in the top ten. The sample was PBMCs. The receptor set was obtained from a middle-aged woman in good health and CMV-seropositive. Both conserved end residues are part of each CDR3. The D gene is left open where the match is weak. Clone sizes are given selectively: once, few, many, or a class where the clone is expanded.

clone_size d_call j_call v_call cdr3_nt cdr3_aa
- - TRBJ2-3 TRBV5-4 TGTGCCAGCAGCCCAGCGGGCACCACAGATACGCAGTATTTT CASSPAGTTDTQYF
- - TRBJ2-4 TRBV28 TGTGCCAGCAGCTCCGGACAAGGGGAAAACATTCAGTACTTC CASSSGQGENIQYF
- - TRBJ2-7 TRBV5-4 TGTGCCAGCAGCATCGGACCGGGGGACGAGCAGTACTTC CASSIGPGDEQYF
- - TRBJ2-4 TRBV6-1 TGTGCCAGCAGTGAACAGGTTTGGACCAAAAACATTCAGTACTTC CASSEQVWTKNIQYF
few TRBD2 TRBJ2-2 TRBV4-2 TGTGCCAGCAGCTCCGGGGGGGTGGAGAGGGCCGGGGAGCTGTTTTTT CASSSGGVERAGELFF
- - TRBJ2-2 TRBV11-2 TGTGCCAGCAGCTCAAGACTCGACACCGGGGAGCTGTTTTTT CASSSRLDTGELFF
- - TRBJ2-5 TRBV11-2 TGTGCCAGCAGCTTAGAAAAGGAGGGACTCCAAGAGACCCAGTACTTC CASSLEKEGLQETQYF
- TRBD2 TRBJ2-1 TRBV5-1 TGCGCCAGCAGCCCCCAGGCTAGCGGGGGGTACAATGAGCAGTTCTTC CASSPQASGGYNEQFF
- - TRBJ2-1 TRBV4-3 TGCGCCAGCAGCCAGTTACAGGGCAGCTCCTACAATGAGCAGTTCTTC CASSQLQGSSYNEQFF
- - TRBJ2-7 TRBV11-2 TGTGCCAGCAGCTTAAACCCGTGGCCCGACTACGAGCAGTACTTC CASSLNPWPDYEQYF
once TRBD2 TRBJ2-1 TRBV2 TGTGCCAGCAGTGAAATTGCGGGGGACTACAATGAGCAGTTCTTC CASSEIAGDYNEQFF
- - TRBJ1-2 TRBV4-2 TGTGCCAGCAGCCTCTCTCAGTGGGGGGATGGCTACACCTTC CASSLSQWGDGYTF
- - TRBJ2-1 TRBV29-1 TGCAGCGTTGAGACAGACGAGTACAATGAGCAGTTCTTC CSVETDEYNEQFF
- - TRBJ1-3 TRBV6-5 TGTGCCAGCACCCGAAGTGAGGCAGCTGGAAACACCATATATTTT CASTRSEAAGNTIYF
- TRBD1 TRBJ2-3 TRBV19 TGTGCCAGTAGGCATGGGACAGGGGGTGGAGGTGCGCAGTATTTT CASRHGTGGGGAQYF
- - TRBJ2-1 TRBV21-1 TGTGCCAGCAGCAGTCAACCGAGACAGGGGCTACTCGACCCTAACAATGAGCAGTTCTTC CASSSQPRQGLLDPNNEQFF
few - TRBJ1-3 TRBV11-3 TGTGCCAGCAGCCCATGGACAGAAACCAGCTCTGGAAACACCATATATTTT CASSPWTETSSGNTIYF
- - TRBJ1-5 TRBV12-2 TGTGCAAGAAGCCCCGGGACAGGGCTAAGCGTGCGTCAGCCCCAGCATTTT CARSPGTGLSVRQPQHF
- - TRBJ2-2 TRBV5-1 TGCGCCAGCAGCTTGCTTGAGGGGGCGGGAACCGGGGAGCTGTTTTTT CASSLLEGAGTGELFF
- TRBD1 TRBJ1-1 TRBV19 TGTGCCAGTAGTTGGGACAGAGAAGCTTTCTTT CASSWDREAFF
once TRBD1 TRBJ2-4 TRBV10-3 TGTGCCATACAACAGGGGGCAGAGGACATTCAGTACTTC CAIQQGAEDIQYF
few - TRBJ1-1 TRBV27 TGTGCCAGCAGTTTATCGGGACGGGGGAGGACTGAAGCTTTCTTT CASSLSGRGRTEAFF
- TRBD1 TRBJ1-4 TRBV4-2 TGTGCCAGCAGCCAAAAAGGGGGGGGGACAGGCAATGAAAAACTGTTTTTT CASSQKGGGTGNEKLFF
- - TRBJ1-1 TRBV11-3 TGTGCCAGCAGTGGGGGGTGGAACACTGAAGCTTTCTTT CASSGGWNTEAFF
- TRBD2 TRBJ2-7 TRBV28 TGTGCCAGCAGTGCCATTAGCGGGAGCTCCTACGAGCAGTACTTC CASSAISGSSYEQYF
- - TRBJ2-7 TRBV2 TGTGCCAGCAGTGATCGGTGGGACATTCCACTCCACGAGCAGTACTTC CASSDRWDIPLHEQYF
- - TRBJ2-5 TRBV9 TGTGCCAGCAGCGTAGGACAGTCCCAAAGGGAGACCCAGTACTTC CASSVGQSQRETQYF
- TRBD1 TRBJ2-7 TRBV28 TGTGCCAGCAGTTTACCTGGGACAGGTGGGGCCTACGAGCAGTACTTC CASSLPGTGGAYEQYF
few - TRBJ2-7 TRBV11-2 TGTGCCAGCAGCCTACGACCGTCAAGGAGCTCCTACGAGCAGTACTTC CASSLRPSRSSYEQYF
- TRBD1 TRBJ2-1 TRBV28 TGTGCCAGCAGTCCTCGACAGGGGAAGCAGTTCTTC CASSPRQGKQFF
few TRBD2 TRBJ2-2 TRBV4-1 TGCGCCAGCAGCCGCACACCGGGACTAGCGCCGAACACCGGGGAGCTGTTTTTT CASSRTPGLAPNTGELFF
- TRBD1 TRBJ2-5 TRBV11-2 TGTGCCAGCAGGGCCCCCGGGACAGAAGGAGTAAAGACCCAGTACTTC CASRAPGTEGVKTQYF
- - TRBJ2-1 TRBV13 TGTGCCAGCAGCGTAGGCGCGGGATCCTACAATGAGCAGTTCTTC CASSVGAGSYNEQFF
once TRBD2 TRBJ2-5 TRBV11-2 TGTGCCAGCAGCAGAGGGACTAGCGGGGGTGATACCCAGTACTTC CASSRGTSGGDTQYF
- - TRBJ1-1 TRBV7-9 TGTGCCAGCAGCTTAACAATGGGGCCGGCTGAAGCTTTCTTT CASSLTMGPAEAFF
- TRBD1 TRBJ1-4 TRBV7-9 TGTGCCAGCAGCGACAGGGGTGATGAAAAACTGTTTTTT CASSDRGDEKLFF
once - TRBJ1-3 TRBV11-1 TGTGCCAGCAGCCATGGATCTCGGGGAAAGGACTCTGGAAACACCATATATTTT CASSHGSRGKDSGNTIYF
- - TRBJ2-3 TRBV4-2 TGTGCCAGCAGCCAAGATCCTGGACTAACGAGCACAGATACGCAGTATTTT CASSQDPGLTSTDTQYF
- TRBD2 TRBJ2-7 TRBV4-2 TGTGCCAGCAGCCGTGGGACTAGCGGCTACGAGCAGTACTTC CASSRGTSGYEQYF
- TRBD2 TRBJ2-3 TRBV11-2 TGTGCCAGCAGCCCCAGGGTAGCGGGAGGGCCAGATACGCAGTATTTT CASSPRVAGGPDTQYF
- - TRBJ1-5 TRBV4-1 TGCGCCAGCAGCATTCACTTCCAGGGGAGCAATCAGCCCCAGCATTTT CASSIHFQGSNQPQHF
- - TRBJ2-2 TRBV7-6 TGTGCCAGCAGCCGCGCTACTAGGGCCACCATCACCGGGGAGCTGTTTTTT CASSRATRATITGELFF
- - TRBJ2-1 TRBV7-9 TGTGCCAGCAGCTTAGTTCGCGGTTCGGCCCTCCATGAGCAGTTCTTC CASSLVRGSALHEQFF
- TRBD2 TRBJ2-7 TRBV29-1 TGCAGCGTATTGGGACTAGGGGGATCGTACGAGCAGTACTTC CSVLGLGGSYEQYF
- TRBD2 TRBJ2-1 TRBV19 TGTGCCAGTAGTAAGCGGGGGGGCTCCTACAATGAGCAGTTCTTC CASSKRGGSYNEQFF
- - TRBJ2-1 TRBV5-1 TGCGCCAGCAGCTTGGGCAGGGTAAGGTACAATGAGCAGTTCTTC CASSLGRVRYNEQFF